This entry features one T cell receptor beta chain sequence. This entry belongs to a study of cytomegalovirus exposure and HLA in healthy donors. Vbeta (60) and Jbeta (13) primers were used in the PCR. Only in-frame clones appear in the TCRdb table, and some are missing; sequencing was by immunoSEQ multiplex PCR. The table lists approximately 140,000 clones, approximately 82% of them singletons, with around 3% in the top ten. Sequenced material: PBMCs. The sequence was obtained from a boy younger than 10 in good health and CMV-seronegative.

CDR3 nucleotides: TGCGCCAGCAGTCAAACCCTGGGACAGGGGGCGGTCAGGAGGAACTATGGCTACACCTTC. Translating gives CASSQTLGQGAVRRNYGYTF. The chain has TRBV23-1 and TRBJ1-2, with TRBD1 matching over 12 bases. TRBV23-1 counts as an open reading frame of uncertain function. The length of the CDR3 is 20 residues. Trimming at V came to 2 bases and at J to 2 bases, leaving 15 bases not matched to a gene.